This passage covers 9 T cell receptor beta chains from one sample sequenced in a study of blood T cell repertoires in COVID-19. Assay: immunoSEQ multiplex PCR; the TCRdb copy retains only in-frame clones and omits some. The sample has 300,000 to 450,000 clones; more than 75% are singletons. Material: PBMCs or T cells enriched from blood (not recorded which). The source is a man aged 30-40 years who had recovered from COVID-19.

This chain joins TRBV30 and TRBJ1-5, with 10 bases fitting TRBD1. The germline gives CDR1 GTSNPN, CDR2 SVGIG (reference sequence). The CDR3 contains 15 residues. V was clipped by 3 bases and J by 4 bases; unmatched bases: 6. CDR3 bases: TGTGCCTGGAGACGCGGACAGGGGGTTAATCAGCCCCAGCATTTT. This sequence encodes CAWRRGQGVNQPQHF. Combining the CDR3 with reference TRBV30 and TRBJ1-5 gives the whole variable domain SQTIHQWPATLVQPVGSPLSLECTVEGTSNPNLYWYRQAAGRGLQLLFYSVGIGQISSEVPQNLSASRPQDRQFILSSKKLLLSDSGFYLCAWRRGQGVNQPQHFGDGTRLSIL.

The chain combines TRBV20-1 with TRBJ2-7; D gene ambiguous. The CDR3 has 11 residues. Trimming took 4 bases from V and 0 from J, leaving 4 bases between them. Germline CDR1 is DFQATT and CDR2 is SNEGSKA (reference sequence). CDR3 region: CSATGSYEQYF. The CDR3 coding sequence is TGCAGTGCTACAGGCTCCTACGAGCAGTACTTC.

The gene calls are TRBV5-1 and TRBJ2-7; the D gene is possibly TRBD1 (6 bases). Germline V gene sequence: CDR1 SGHRS, CDR2 YFSETQ. V lost 4 bases, J lost 5 bases, and 10 bases lay in between. The CDR3 loop spans 12 amino acids. The CDR3 DNA is TGCGCCAGCAGCGTGGCAGGGGACGAGCAGTACTTC. Protein product: CASSVAGDEQYF.

Concerning this clone: Other DNA sequences in the same sample also yield this CDR3. Here the CDR3 DNA reads TGTGCCATCAGCCGACAGGGGGATCAGCCCCAGCATTTT. Protein: CAISRQGDQPQHF. This chain connects TRBV10-3 to TRBJ1-5, with 9 bases aligning to TRBD1. The CDR3 loop spans 13 amino acids. Per the germline V gene, CDR1 is ENHRY and CDR2 is SYGVKD. V was clipped by 6 bases and J by 5 bases; unmatched bases: 2.

This chain uses TRBV3-1 (or the pseudogene TRBV3-2) with TRBJ1-2, with 8 positions matching TRBD1. With 2 bases clipped from V and 8 bases from J, the junction kept 7 bases outside the gene matches. Per the germline V gene, CDR1 is LGHDT and CDR2 is YNNKEL (reference sequence). The CDR3 length is 14 residues. The CDR3 is CASSQRSGQGGYTF. The CDR3, as DNA: TGTGCCAGCAGCCAACGTTCCGGACAGGGCGGCTACACCTTC.

CDR3 sequence reads: CASSHGGDTEAFF. The CDR3 DNA reads as TGTGCCAGCAGCCACGGCGGGGACACTGAAGCTTTCTTT. This chain connects TRBV7-9 to TRBJ1-1, with unresolved D. The V end was cut by 5 bases, the J end by 3 bases, with 10 bases between. This CDR3 comprises 13 residues. Germline values: CDR1 SEHNR, CDR2 FQNEAQ (reference sequence).

The gene calls are TRBV6-1 and TRBJ1-5; a weak D match, TRBD1 (6 bases). Trimming shortened V by 2 bases and J by 4 bases, and 15 bases separated the two germline ends. The CDR3 totals 16 residues. The germline CDR1 and CDR2 sequences are MNHNS and SASEGT. For the CDR3, the DNA is TGTGCCAGCAGTGAATTTGTGGGGGCGGCAAATCAGCCCCAGCATTTT. It specifies CASSEFVGAANQPQHF.

The genes are TRBV18 and TRBJ2-3; 8 bases line up with TRBD2. CDR3 length equals 17 residues. Germline CDR1 is KGHSH and CDR2 is LQKENI. The V segment lost 0 bases and the J segment 3 bases; nucleotides outside the gene matches: 8. The CDR3 sequence: CASSPPFSGAFTDTQYF. The CDR3 DNA reads TGTGCCAGCTCACCACCCTTTAGCGGGGCTTTTACAGATACGCAGTATTTT.

This clone is a singleton in its sample. V is TRBV27 and J is TRBJ2-2, with D tentatively TRBD1 (5 bases). Germline-derived CDR1 and CDR2 are MNHEY and SMNVEV (reference sequence). V was shortened by 6 bases and J by 1 base, with 18 bases between the two germline ends. The CDR3 sequence is 17 residues long. The CDR3: CASRPQQVPLNTGELFF. The CDR3, as DNA: TGTGCCAGCAGGCCCCAACAGGTTCCCTTGAACACCGGGGAGCTGTTTTTT.